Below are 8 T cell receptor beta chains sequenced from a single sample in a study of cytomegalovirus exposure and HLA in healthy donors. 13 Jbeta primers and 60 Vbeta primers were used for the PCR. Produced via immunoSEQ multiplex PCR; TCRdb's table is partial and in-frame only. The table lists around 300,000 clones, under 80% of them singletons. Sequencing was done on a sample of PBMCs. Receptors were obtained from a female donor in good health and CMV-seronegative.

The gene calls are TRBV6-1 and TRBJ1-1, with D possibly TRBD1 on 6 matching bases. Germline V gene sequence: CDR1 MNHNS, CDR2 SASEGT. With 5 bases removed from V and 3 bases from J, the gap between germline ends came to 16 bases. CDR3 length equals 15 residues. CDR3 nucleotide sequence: TGTGCCAGCAGTATCACAGGGTCATCGGACACTGAAGCTTTCTTT. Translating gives CASSITGSSDTEAFF.

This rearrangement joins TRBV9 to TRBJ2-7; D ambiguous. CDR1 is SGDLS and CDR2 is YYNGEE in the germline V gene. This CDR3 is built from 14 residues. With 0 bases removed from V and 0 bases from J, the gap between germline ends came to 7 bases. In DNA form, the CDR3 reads TGTGCCAGCAGCGTAGTCAGCGACTCCTACGAGCAGTACTTC. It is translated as CASSVVSDSYEQYF.

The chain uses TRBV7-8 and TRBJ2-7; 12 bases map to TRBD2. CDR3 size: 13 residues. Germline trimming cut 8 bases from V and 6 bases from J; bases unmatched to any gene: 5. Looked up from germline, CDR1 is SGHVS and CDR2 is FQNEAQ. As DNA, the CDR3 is TGTGCCAGCGGACTAGCGGGAACATCCGAGCAGTACTTC. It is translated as CASGLAGTSEQYF.

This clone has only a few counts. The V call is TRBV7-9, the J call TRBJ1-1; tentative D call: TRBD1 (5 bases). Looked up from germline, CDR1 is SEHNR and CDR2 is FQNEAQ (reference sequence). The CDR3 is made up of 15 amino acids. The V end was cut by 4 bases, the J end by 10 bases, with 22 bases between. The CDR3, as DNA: TGTGCCAGCAGCTCCCTTAACACAGGAGGGCCAGTAGCTTTCTTT. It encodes CASSSLNTGGPVAFF.

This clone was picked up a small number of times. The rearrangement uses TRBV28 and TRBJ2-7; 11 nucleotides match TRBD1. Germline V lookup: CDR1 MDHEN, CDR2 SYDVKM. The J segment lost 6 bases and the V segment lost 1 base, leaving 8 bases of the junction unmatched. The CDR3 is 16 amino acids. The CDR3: CASSLYPGTGGGEQYF. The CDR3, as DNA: TGTGCCAGCAGTTTATATCCAGGGACAGGGGGAGGCGAGCAGTACTTC.

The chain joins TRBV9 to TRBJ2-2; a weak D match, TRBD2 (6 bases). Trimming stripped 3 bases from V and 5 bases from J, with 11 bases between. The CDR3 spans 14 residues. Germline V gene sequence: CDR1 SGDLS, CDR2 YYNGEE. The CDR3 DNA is TGTGCCAGCAGCGACCGACTAGGGACCGGGGAGCTGTTTTTT. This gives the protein CASSDRLGTGELFF.

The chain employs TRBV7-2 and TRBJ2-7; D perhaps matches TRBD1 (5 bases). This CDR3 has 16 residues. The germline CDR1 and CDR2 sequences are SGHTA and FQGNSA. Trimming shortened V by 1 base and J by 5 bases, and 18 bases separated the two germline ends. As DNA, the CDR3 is TGTGCCAGCAGCTTAGAGATGGGGCGGTCGGGCCACGAGCAGTACTTC. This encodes CASSLEMGRSGHEQYF.

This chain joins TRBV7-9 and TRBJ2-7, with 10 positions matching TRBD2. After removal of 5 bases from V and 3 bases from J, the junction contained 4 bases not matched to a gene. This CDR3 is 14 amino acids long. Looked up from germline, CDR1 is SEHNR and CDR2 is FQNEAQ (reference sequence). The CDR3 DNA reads TGTGCCAGCAGCCGGACTAGCGGCGACTACGAGCAGTACTTC. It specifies CASSRTSGDYEQYF.